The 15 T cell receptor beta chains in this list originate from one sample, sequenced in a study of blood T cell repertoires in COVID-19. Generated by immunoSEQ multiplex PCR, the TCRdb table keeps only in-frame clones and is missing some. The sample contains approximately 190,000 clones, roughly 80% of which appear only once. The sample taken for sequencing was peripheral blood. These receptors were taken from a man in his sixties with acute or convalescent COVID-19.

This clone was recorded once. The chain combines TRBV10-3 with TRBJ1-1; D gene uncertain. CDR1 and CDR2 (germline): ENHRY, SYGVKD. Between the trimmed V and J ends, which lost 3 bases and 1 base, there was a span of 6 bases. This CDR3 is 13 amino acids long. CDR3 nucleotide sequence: TGTGCCATCAGTGACCGGAGGAACACTGAAGCTTTCTTT. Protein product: CAISDRRNTEAFF.

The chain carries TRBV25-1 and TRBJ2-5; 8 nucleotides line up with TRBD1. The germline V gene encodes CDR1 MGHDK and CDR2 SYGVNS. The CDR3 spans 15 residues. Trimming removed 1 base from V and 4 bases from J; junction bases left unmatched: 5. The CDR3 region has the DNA TGTGCCAGCAGTGAATTCGCAGGGGGCGGAGAGACCCAGTACTTC. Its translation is CASSEFAGGGETQYF. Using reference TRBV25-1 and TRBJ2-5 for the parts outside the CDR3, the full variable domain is EADIYQTPRYLVIGTGKKITLECSQTMGHDKMYWYQQDPGMELHLIHYSYGVNSTEKGDLSSESTVSRIRTEHFPLTLESARPSHTSQYLCASSEFAGGGETQYFGPGTRLLVL.

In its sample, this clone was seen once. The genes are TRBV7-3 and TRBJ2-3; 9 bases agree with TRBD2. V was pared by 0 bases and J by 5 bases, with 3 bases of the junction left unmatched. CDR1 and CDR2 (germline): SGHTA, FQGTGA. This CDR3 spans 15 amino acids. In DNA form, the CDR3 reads TGTGCCAGCAGCTTAACCGCGGGAGGGGGAGATACGCAGTATTTT. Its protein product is CASSLTAGGGDTQYF.

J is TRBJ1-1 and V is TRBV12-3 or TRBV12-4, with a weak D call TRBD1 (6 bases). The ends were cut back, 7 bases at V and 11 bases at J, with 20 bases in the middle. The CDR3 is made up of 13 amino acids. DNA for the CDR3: TGTGCCAGCAATCACTGGGAGCAAAGGGGGGCTTTCTTT. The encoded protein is CASNHWEQRGAFF.

In nucleotides, the CDR3 is TGTGCCACCAGTGATTTCACGGGAGAGACCCAGTACTTC. Protein product: CATSDFTGETQYF. The chain combines TRBV24-1 with TRBJ2-5; D gene ambiguous. Trimming cost V 1 base and J 4 bases, with 6 bases left between them. CDR1 KGHDR and CDR2 SFDVKD come from the germline V gene. The CDR3 consists of 13 residues.

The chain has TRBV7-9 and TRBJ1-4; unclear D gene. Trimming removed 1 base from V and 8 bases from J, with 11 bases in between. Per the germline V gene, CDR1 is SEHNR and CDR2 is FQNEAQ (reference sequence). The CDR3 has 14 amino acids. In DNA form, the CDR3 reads TGTGCCAGCAGCTTAGACAGCAGCCTGGAAAAACTGTTTTTT. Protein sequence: CASSLDSSLEKLFF. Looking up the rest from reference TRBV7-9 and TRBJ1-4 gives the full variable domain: DTGVSQNPRHKITKRGQNVTFRCDPISEHNRLYWYRQTLGQGPEFLTYFQNEAQLEKSRLLSDRFSAERPKGSFSTLEIQRTEQGDSAMYLCASSLDSSLEKLFFGSGTQLSVL.

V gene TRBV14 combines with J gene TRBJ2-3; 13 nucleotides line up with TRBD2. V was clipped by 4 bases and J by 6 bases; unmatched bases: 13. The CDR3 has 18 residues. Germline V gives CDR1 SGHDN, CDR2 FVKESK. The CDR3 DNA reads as TGTGCCAGCAGCCCCCTCCCGGGGACTAGCGGGAACCTTGATACGCAGTATTTT. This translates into CASSPLPGTSGNLDTQYF.

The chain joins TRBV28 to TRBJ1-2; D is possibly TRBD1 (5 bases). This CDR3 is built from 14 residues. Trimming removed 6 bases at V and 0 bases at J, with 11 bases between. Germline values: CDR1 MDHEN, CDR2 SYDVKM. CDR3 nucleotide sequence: TGTGCCAGCAGCTACCCGACAGCTAACTATGGCTACACCTTC. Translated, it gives CASSYPTANYGYTF.

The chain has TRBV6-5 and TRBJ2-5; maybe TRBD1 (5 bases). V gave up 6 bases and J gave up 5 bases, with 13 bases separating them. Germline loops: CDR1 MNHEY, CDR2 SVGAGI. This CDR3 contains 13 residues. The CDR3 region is CASRRRQSETQYF. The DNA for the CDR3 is TGTGCCAGCAGGCGTCGACAGTCGGAGACCCAGTACTTC.

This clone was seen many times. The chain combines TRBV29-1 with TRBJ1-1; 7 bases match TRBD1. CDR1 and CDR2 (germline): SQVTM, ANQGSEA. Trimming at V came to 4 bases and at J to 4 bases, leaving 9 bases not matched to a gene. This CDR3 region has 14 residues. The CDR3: CSVVQQGRSTEAFF. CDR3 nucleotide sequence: TGCAGCGTTGTCCAACAGGGGAGGTCCACTGAAGCTTTCTTT.

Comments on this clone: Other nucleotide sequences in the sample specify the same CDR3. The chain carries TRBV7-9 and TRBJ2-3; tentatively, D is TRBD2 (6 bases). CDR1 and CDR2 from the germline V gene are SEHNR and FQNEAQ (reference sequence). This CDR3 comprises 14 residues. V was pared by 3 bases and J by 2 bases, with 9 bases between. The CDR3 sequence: CASSLEGSTDTQYF. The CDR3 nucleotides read TGTGCCAGCAGCTTGGAGGGGTCCACAGATACGCAGTATTTT.

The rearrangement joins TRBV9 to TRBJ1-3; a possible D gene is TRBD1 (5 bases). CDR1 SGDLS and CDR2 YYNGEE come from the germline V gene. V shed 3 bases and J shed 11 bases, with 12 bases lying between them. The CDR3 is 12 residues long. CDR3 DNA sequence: TGTGCCAGCAGCGAAGGGGTGGGCTCCATATATTTT. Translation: CASSEGVGSIYF.

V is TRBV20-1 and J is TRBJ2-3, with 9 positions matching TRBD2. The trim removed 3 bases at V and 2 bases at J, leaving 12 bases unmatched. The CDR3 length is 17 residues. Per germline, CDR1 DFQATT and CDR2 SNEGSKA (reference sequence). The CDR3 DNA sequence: TGCAGTGCTAGTAATGCGGGAGGGCTGGGGTCCACAGATACGCAGTATTTT. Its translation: CSASNAGGLGSTDTQYF.

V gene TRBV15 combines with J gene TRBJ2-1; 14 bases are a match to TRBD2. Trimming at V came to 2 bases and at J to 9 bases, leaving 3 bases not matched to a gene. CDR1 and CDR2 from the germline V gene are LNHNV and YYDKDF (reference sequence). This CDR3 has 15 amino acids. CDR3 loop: CATSRSGLAGGEQFF. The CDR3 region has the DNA TGTGCCACCAGCAGATCTGGACTAGCGGGAGGTGAGCAGTTCTTC.

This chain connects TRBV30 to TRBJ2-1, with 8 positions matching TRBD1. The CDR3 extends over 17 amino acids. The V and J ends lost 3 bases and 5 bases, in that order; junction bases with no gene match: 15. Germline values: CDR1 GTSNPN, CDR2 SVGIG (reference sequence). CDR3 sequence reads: CAWRTGVWVVGDNEQFF. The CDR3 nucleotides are TGTGCCTGGAGGACAGGGGTATGGGTAGTGGGGGACAATGAGCAGTTCTTC.